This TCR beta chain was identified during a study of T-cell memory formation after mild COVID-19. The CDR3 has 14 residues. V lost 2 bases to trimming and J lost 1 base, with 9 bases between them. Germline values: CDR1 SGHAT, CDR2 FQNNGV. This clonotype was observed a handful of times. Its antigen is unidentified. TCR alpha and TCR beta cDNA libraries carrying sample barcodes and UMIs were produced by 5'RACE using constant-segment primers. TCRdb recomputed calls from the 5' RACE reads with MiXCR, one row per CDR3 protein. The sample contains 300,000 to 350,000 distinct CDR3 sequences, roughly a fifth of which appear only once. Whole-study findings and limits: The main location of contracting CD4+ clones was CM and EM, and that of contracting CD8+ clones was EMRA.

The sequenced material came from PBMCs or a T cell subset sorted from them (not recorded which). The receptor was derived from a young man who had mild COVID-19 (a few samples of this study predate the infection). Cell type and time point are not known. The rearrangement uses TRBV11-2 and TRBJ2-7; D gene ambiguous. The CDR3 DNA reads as TGTGCCAGCAGCTTACTTACTCAATCCTACGAGCAGTACTTC. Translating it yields CASSLLTQSYEQYF. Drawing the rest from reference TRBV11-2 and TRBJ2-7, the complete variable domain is EAGVAQSPRYKIIEKRQSVAFWCNPISGHATLYWYQQILGQGPKLLIQFQNNGVVDDSQLPKDRFSAERLKGVDSTLKIQPAKLEDSAVYLCASSLLTQSYEQYFGPGTRLTVT.